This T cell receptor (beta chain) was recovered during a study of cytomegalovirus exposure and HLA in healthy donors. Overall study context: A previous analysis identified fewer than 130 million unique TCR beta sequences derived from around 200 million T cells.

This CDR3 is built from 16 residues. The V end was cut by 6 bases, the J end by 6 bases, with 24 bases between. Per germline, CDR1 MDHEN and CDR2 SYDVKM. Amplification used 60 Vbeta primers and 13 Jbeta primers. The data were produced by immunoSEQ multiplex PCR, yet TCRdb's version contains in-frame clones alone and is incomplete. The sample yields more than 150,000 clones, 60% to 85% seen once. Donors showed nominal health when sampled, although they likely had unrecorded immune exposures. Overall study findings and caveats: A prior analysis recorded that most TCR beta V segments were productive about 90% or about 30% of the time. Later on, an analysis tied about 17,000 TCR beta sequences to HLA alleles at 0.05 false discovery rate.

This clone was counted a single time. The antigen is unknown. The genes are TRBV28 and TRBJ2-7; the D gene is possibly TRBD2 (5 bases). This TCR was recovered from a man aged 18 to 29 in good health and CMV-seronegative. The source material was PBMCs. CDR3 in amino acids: CASSLRRGRGRGEQYF. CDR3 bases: TGTGCCAGCAGCCTTCGGCGAGGACGGGGTCGTGGCGAGCAGTACTTC.